These 27 T cell receptor beta chains share one sample of origin, sequenced in a study of cytomegalovirus exposure and HLA in healthy donors (dated by TCRdb to the late 2010s). The library came from the immunoSEQ multiplex PCR assay. For the multiplex PCR, a mixture combining 60 forward primers for TCR Vbeta segments and 13 reverse primers for TCR Jbeta segments was used. TCRdb re-hosts the immuneACCESS table, in-frame sequences only. Its copies lack some clones; in the studies checked, an unresolved V gene accounts for under half of them, and the cause for the rest is not known. The sample table shows under 250,000 clones, and over 75% are seen once. Of the sample, about 2.5% is held by the ten largest clones. Input material: PBMCs. These TCRs come from a woman aged 45-65 years in good health and CMV-seronegative.

The genes are TRBV28 and TRBJ2-7, with 14 nucleotides matching TRBD2. Germline CDR1 reads MDHEN; CDR2 reads SYDVKM. V was pared by 8 bases and J by 5 bases, with 5 bases of the junction left unmatched. The CDR3 spans 14 residues. CDR3 nucleotide sequence: TGTGCCAGCCGGACTAGCGGGAGGAAGGACGAGCAGTACTTC. It yields the protein CASRTSGRKDEQYF.

The chain links TRBV15 to TRBJ2-1; weak D call: TRBD2 (5 bases). This CDR3 spans 16 amino acids. CDR1 is LNHNV, CDR2 YYDKDF, per germline (reference sequence). Trimming took off 0 bases at V and 1 base at J, with 10 bases between the two ends. The CDR3 DNA follows: TGTGCCACCAGCAGAGATTTCCGGGGATCCTACAATGAGCAGTTCTTC. Translated: CATSRDFRGSYNEQFF.

The chain recombines TRBV5-1 with TRBJ1-2; 7 nucleotides match TRBD1. This CDR3 comprises 14 residues. Trimming removed 3 bases from V and 4 bases from J; junction bases left unmatched: 6. Germline V gene sequence: CDR1 SGHRS, CDR2 YFSETQ. CDR3 protein: CASSSGQAFYGYTF. For the CDR3, the DNA is TGCGCCAGCAGCTCCGGACAGGCATTCTATGGCTACACCTTC.

The chain uses TRBV30 and TRBJ2-7, with TRBD2 identical over 8 bases. V lost 0 bases, J lost 6 bases, and 7 bases stayed unmatched. Germline lookup yields CDR1 GTSNPN and CDR2 SVGIG (reference sequence). The CDR3 totals 14 residues. In DNA, the CDR3 is TGTGCCTGGAGTGTTACGGGAGGGCCTGCCGAGCAGTACTTC. It is translated as CAWSVTGGPAEQYF.

This chain uses TRBV7-8 with TRBJ1-5; no reliable D call. The CDR3 is 14 amino acids. Germline V gene data show CDR1 as SGHVS and CDR2 as FQNEAQ. V shed 6 bases and J shed 0 bases, with 9 bases lying between them. The CDR3 nucleotides are TGTGCCAGCAGGGCAGTCGATAGCAATCAGCCCCAGCATTTT. Its protein product is CASRAVDSNQPQHF.

This clone occurred once. The CDR3: CASSQARQGTYEQYF. The CDR3 coding sequence is TGCGCCAGCAGCCAGGCAAGACAGGGGACATACGAGCAGTACTTC. The gene calls are TRBV4-1 and TRBJ2-7, with 8 bases identical to TRBD1. V lost 3 bases to trimming and J lost 4 bases; unmatched junction nucleotides: 8. This CDR3 comprises 15 residues. CDR1 MGHRA and CDR2 YSYEKL come from the germline V gene.

The chain uses TRBV6-1 and TRBJ1-2; tentatively, D is TRBD1 (5 bases). V was trimmed by 3 bases and J by 7 bases, leaving 15 bases between them. CDR3 length: 14 amino acids. Germline assignment: CDR1 MNHNS and CDR2 SASEGT. The CDR3: CASSEQGIMGGYTF. The CDR3 nucleotides are TGTGCCAGCAGTGAGCAGGGCATTATGGGTGGCTACACCTTC.

The J gene is TRBJ2-1, the V gene TRBV28, with a tentative D call TRBD1 (5 bases). The CDR3 is made up of 15 amino acids. CDR1 and CDR2 (germline): MDHEN, SYDVKM. V was cut by 5 bases and J by 5 bases, with 16 bases left in between. The CDR3 here is CASSPRGRADNEQFF. The CDR3 coding sequence is TGTGCCAGCAGTCCTAGGGGTCGGGCAGACAATGAGCAGTTCTTC.

The chain joins TRBV25-1 to TRBJ2-7; D is perhaps TRBD1 (8 bases). CDR1 is MGHDK, CDR2 SYGVNS, per germline. Deletions cut 9 bases from V and 1 base from J, with 19 bases between. The CDR3 has 15 residues. The CDR3: CASSTGGEKSYEQYF. As DNA, the CDR3 is TGTGCCAGTAGTACAGGGGGGGAAAAATCCTACGAGCAGTACTTC.

The chain couples TRBV7-2 to TRBJ1-2, with a possible D match to TRBD1 (5 bases). CDR1 and CDR2 (germline): SGHTA, FQGNSA. CDR3 length: 16 amino acids. Trimming pared 1 base from V and 3 bases from J, leaving 15 bases between. The CDR3: CASSLVPTGSDYGYTF. As DNA, the CDR3 is TGTGCCAGCAGCTTAGTCCCCACAGGCAGTGACTATGGCTACACCTTC.

This sequence joins TRBV7-9 and TRBJ1-2; TRBD1 might be the D (6 bases). V shed 5 bases and J shed 8 bases, with 21 bases lying between them. Germline lookup yields CDR1 SEHNR and CDR2 FQNEAQ (reference sequence). This CDR3 has 15 residues. The CDR3, as DNA: TGTGCCAGCAGCCAGGGGAGCCAATTAACTAAGGGCTACACCTTC. Residues: CASSQGSQLTKGYTF.

This clone was counted between two and nine times. V is TRBV6-5 and J is TRBJ2-5; TRBD2 aligns across 8 bases. The CDR3 totals 16 residues. Germline-derived CDR1 and CDR2 are MNHEY and SVGAGI. V trimming: 0 bases; J trimming: 3 bases; junction bases outside the gene matches: 6. The CDR3 here is CASSYSFTSGKETQYF. For the CDR3, the DNA is TGTGCCAGCAGTTACTCTTTTACTAGCGGTAAAGAGACCCAGTACTTC.

The chain links TRBV6-5 to TRBJ2-1; maybe TRBD2 (7 bases). Trimming stripped 11 bases from V and 0 bases from J, with 17 bases between. This CDR3 is built from 15 residues. The germline V gene encodes CDR1 MNHEY and CDR2 SVGAGI. CDR3 nucleotides: TGTGCCGCCAAAGGGGGGAGGGCCTCCTACAATGAGCAGTTCTTC. Amino acid sequence: CAAKGGRASYNEQFF.

V usage is TRBV18 and J usage is TRBJ2-7, with D perhaps matching TRBD2 (6 bases). The CDR3 has 15 residues. The germline V gene encodes CDR1 KGHSH and CDR2 LQKENI. V was cut by 0 bases and J by 4 bases, with 13 bases left in between. In DNA form, the CDR3 reads TGTGCCAGCTCACCACCTATGGGGGGTAGGTACGAGCAGTACTTC. This encodes CASSPPMGGRYEQYF.

V is TRBV7-9 and J is TRBJ1-1, with 8 bases fitting TRBD1. The CDR3 is 16 amino acids. The V gene end was trimmed by 3 bases and the J gene end by 5 bases; junction bases not matched to a gene: 11. Germline V gene lookup returns CDR1 SEHNR and CDR2 FQNEAQ (reference sequence). Here the CDR3 DNA reads TGTGCCAGCAGCTTGGGATCAGGGGGCCCGAGGACTGAAGCTTTCTTT. It translates to CASSLGSGGPRTEAFF.

The chain links TRBV27 to TRBJ2-2; the D gene is possibly TRBD2 (6 bases). Trimming left V 2 bases short and J 3 bases short, with 10 bases between. The CDR3 runs to 15 residues. Germline V lookup: CDR1 MNHEY, CDR2 SMNVEV (reference sequence). The CDR3 coding sequence is TGTGCCAGCAGTTTAGAACGGGGGTACACCGGGGAGCTGTTTTTT. Translated, it gives CASSLERGYTGELFF.

This clone came up once. The CDR3 here is CASSRETNRGLSYNEQFF. CDR3 nucleotide sequence: TGCGCCAGCAGCAGGGAGACGAACAGGGGACTCTCCTACAATGAGCAGTTCTTC. V is TRBV5-1 and J is TRBJ2-1, with D perhaps TRBD1 (7 bases). This CDR3 is 18 amino acids long. Germline CDR1 SGHRS, CDR2 YFSETQ. Trimming shortened V by 4 bases and J by 0 bases, and 20 bases separated the two germline ends.

The gene calls are TRBV11-3 and TRBJ2-5; a weak D match, TRBD1 (6 bases). CDR1 is SGHNT and CDR2 is YENEEA in the germline V gene. V dropped 4 bases and J dropped 5 bases, with 11 bases sitting between them. CDR3 length: 13 amino acids. DNA for the CDR3: TGTGCCAGCAGCTCGCTAAGGGGGGAGACCCAGTACTTC. Protein product: CASSSLRGETQYF.

The sample holds a few counts of this clone. The chain links TRBV29-1 to TRBJ1-1; 7 bases line up with TRBD1. V dropped 6 bases and J dropped 2; count of bases not matched to a gene: 6. This CDR3 has 13 residues. CDR1 and CDR2 (germline): SQVTM, ANQGSEA. For the CDR3, the DNA is TGCAGCGTCCAGGACAGGCTTAACACTGAAGCTTTCTTT. It codes for CSVQDRLNTEAFF.

This clone was seen a few times. The J gene is TRBJ2-1, the V gene TRBV2; 9 positions match TRBD2. The CDR3 is 15 amino acids. The J segment lost 4 bases and the V segment lost 4 bases, leaving 5 bases of the junction unmatched. Germline-derived CDR1 and CDR2 are SNHLY and FYNNEI. The CDR3 DNA follows: TGTGCCAGCAGTGCTCGACTAGCGGAATACAATGAGCAGTTCTTC. Its translation: CASSARLAEYNEQFF.

The chain combines TRBV7-3 with TRBJ2-3; the match to TRBD1 covers 11 bases. The germline gives CDR1 SGHTA, CDR2 FQGTGA. V shed 5 bases and J 0 bases; nucleotides not matched to a gene: 16. The CDR3 covers 20 residues. The chain's CDR3 is CASSTRTGGAWRNSTDTQYF. As DNA, the CDR3 is TGTGCCAGCAGCACCAGGACAGGGGGCGCCTGGAGGAATAGCACAGATACGCAGTATTTT.

A note on this clone: At one boundary the junction diverges from the germline segment, which might be a read error. The rearrangement links TRBV10-3 to TRBJ2-7, with 10 bases matching TRBD2. This CDR3 has 13 residues. Germline values: CDR1 ENHRY, CDR2 SYGVKD. DNA of the CDR3: TGTGCCACAGAGGGGCTAGCGGGAGCCGAGCAGCACTTC. Amino acid sequence: CATEGLAGAEQHF.

This clone has only a few counts. The chain has TRBV6-1 and TRBJ1-2; D is possibly TRBD1 (5 bases). Trimming took off 8 bases at V and 4 bases at J, with 8 bases between the two ends. The CDR3 is 11 residues long. Germline CDR1 reads MNHNS; CDR2 reads SASEGT. The CDR3 bases are TGTGCCAGCGGGGCGATCTATGGCTACACCTTC. Translated: CASGAIYGYTF.

The rearrangement uses TRBV30 and TRBJ2-3, with 9 bases matching TRBD2. Trimming at V came to 0 bases and at J to 7 bases, leaving 14 bases not matched to a gene. The CDR3 spans 17 residues. Germline V gene data show CDR1 as GTSNPN and CDR2 as SVGIG (reference sequence). The CDR3: CAWSVPSLAGRGHTQYF. CDR3 in DNA: TGTGCCTGGAGTGTTCCAAGCCTAGCGGGGCGTGGACATACGCAGTATTTT. Based on the CDR3 plus reference TRBV30 and TRBJ2-3, the full variable domain is SQTIHQWPATLVQPVGSPLSLECTVEGTSNPNLYWYRQAAGRGLQLLFYSVGIGQISSEVPQNLSASRPQDRQFILSSKKLLLSDSGFYLCAWSVPSLAGRGHTQYFGPGTRLTVL.

This chain joins TRBV15 and TRBJ2-7; the D gene is possibly TRBD2 (6 bases). The V gene lost 2 bases and the J gene lost 7 bases, with 15 bases spanning the gap. This CDR3 region has 14 residues. In germline, CDR1 is LNHNV, CDR2 YYDKDF (reference sequence). This chain's CDR3 is CATSRPGTSREQYF. The CDR3 DNA reads as TGTGCCACCAGCAGACCGGGGACTTCGAGGGAGCAGTACTTC.

This sequence joins TRBV5-6 and TRBJ2-7; the match to TRBD1 covers 11 bases. The length of the CDR3 is 16 residues. Germline trimming cut 3 bases from V and 5 bases from J; bases unmatched to any gene: 10. CDR1 SGHDT and CDR2 YYEEEE come from the germline V gene. Here the CDR3 DNA reads TGTGCCAGCAGCTGGAACCGGGACAGGGGGTCTGACGAGCAGTACTTC. Protein: CASSWNRDRGSDEQYF.

The chain uses TRBV19 and TRBJ2-1, with 13 bases that match TRBD2. V trimming: 8 bases; J trimming: 0 bases; junction bases outside the gene matches: 10. The germline V gene has CDR1 LNHDA and CDR2 SQIVND (reference sequence). This CDR3 has 18 residues. CDR3 sequence: CASGTGTSGKSSYNEQFF. Written as DNA, the CDR3 is TGTGCCAGTGGGACCGGGACTAGCGGGAAGAGCTCCTACAATGAGCAGTTCTTC.